Listed here are 13 T cell receptor beta chains from one sample, sequenced in a study of cytomegalovirus exposure and HLA in healthy donors. Both 60 Vbeta primers and 13 Jbeta primers went into the PCR. The method was immunoSEQ multiplex PCR; TCRdb's version includes in-frame clones alone and lacks a portion of them. The sample contains 100,000 to 150,000 clones, 75% to 85% of which appear only once. The specimen was PBMCs. These receptor sequences come from a woman between 40 and 55 years old in good health and CMV-seronegative.

This clone occurred a few times. J is TRBJ2-5 and V is TRBV5-6; TRBD1 might be the D (6 bases). Germline loops: CDR1 SGHDT, CDR2 YYEEEE. Trimming removed 4 bases from V and 5 bases from J, with 18 bases in between. CDR3 length: 15 amino acids. CDR3 region: CASSPETGAKETQYF. The CDR3 DNA follows: TGTGCCAGCAGCCCGGAGACAGGTGCGAAGGAGACCCAGTACTTC.

The chain is built from TRBV9 and TRBJ2-2; weak D call: TRBD2 (5 bases). Looked up from germline, CDR1 is SGDLS and CDR2 is YYNGEE. Trimming stripped 0 bases from V and 1 base from J, with 19 bases between. The CDR3 contains 19 residues. The CDR3 region has the DNA TGTGCCAGCAGCGTAGCCCCCCTTCCAAGAAGCGGGAACACCGGGGAGCTGTTTTTT. Protein: CASSVAPLPRSGNTGELFF.

The chain couples TRBV5-1 to TRBJ2-7, with 11 bases that match TRBD1. The germline CDR1 and CDR2 sequences are SGHRS and YFSETQ. Trimming took 2 bases from V and 6 from J; bases not matched to a gene: 7. The CDR3 is 15 amino acids. CDR3: CASSFLWDRGSEQYF. CDR3 DNA sequence: TGCGCCAGCAGCTTCCTTTGGGACAGGGGGAGCGAGCAGTACTTC.

This chain joins TRBV13 and TRBJ2-3; TRBD2 is a possible D gene (6 bases). This CDR3 has 18 amino acids. CDR1 and CDR2 (germline): PRHDT, FYEKMQ (reference sequence). The V end was cut by 6 bases, the J end by 7 bases, with 29 bases between. Here the CDR3 reads CASRPTTGFNSGGNTQYF. CDR3 nucleotides: TGTGCCAGCAGACCCACAACCGGGTTCAATAGTGGGGGGAATACGCAGTATTTT.

This clone was picked up a small number of times. The chain combines TRBV5-8 with TRBJ2-2; perhaps TRBD2 as D (5 bases). This CDR3 is built from 14 residues. Germline CDR1 reads SGHTS; CDR2 reads YDEGEE. Trimming shortened V by 2 bases and J by 6 bases, and 11 bases separated the two germline ends. The CDR3 bases are TGTGCCAGCAGCTTTAACGGGGTGGCCGGGGAGCTGTTTTTT. Encoded protein: CASSFNGVAGELFF.

CDR3 bases: TGTGCCAGCAGGACAGGGGAACAGCCCCAGCATTTT. This gives the protein CASRTGEQPQHF. The chain employs TRBV6-6 and TRBJ1-5; 8 positions agree with TRBD1. CDR3 size: 12 residues. Losses at the gene ends were 6 bases for V and 7 bases for J; bases not matched to a gene: 2. CDR1 is MNHNY and CDR2 is SVGAGI in the germline V gene (reference sequence).

This CDR3 reads CASSLILGDRESSPLHF. The CDR3 DNA follows: TGTGCCAGCAGTTTAATCCTGGGGGACAGGGAAAGTTCACCCCTCCACTTT. The chain uses TRBV28 and TRBJ1-6, with 9 bases aligning to TRBD1. V lost 2 bases and J lost 9; bases outside the gene matches: 11. Germline V gives CDR1 MDHEN, CDR2 SYDVKM. The CDR3 has 17 residues.

The chain has TRBV4-3 and TRBJ2-7; 7 bases map to TRBD2. The V segment lost 0 bases and the J segment 6 bases; nucleotides outside the gene matches: 8. CDR1 is LGHNA, CDR2 YSLEER, per germline. This CDR3 is 15 amino acids long. The CDR3 loop reads CASSQDSGAGSEQYF. CDR3 DNA: TGCGCCAGCAGCCAAGATAGTGGAGCGGGAAGCGAGCAGTACTTC.

As regards this clone: The final CDR3 position lacks the conserved phenylalanine or tryptophan, pointing to a likely read error. No DNA is shown, since the ends of the CDR3 on it are uncertain; the CDR3 is the one TCRdb lists. V usage is TRBV5-1 and J usage is TRBJ1-1. CDR1 and CDR2 from the germline V gene are SGHRS and YFSETQ. The CDR3 totals 12 residues, both ends included. CDR3: CALARARVRPWR.

The chain carries TRBV7-9 and TRBJ2-7, with 13 positions matching TRBD2. Germline values: CDR1 SEHNR, CDR2 FQNEAQ (reference sequence). The CDR3 totals 15 residues. V gave up 5 bases and J gave up 4 bases; unmatched junction bases: 5. CDR3 nucleotide sequence: TGTGCCAGCAGCCTGGGACTAGCGGGAAGGTACGAGCAGTACTTC. This sequence encodes CASSLGLAGRYEQYF. Drawing the rest from reference TRBV7-9 and TRBJ2-7, the complete variable domain is DTGVSQNPRHKITKRGQNVTFRCDPISEHNRLYWYRQTLGQGPEFLTYFQNEAQLEKSRLLSDRFSAERPKGSFSTLEIQRTEQGDSAMYLCASSLGLAGRYEQYFGPGTRLTVT.

The chain joins TRBV6-1 to TRBJ1-1, with a tentative D call TRBD1 (5 bases). The germline V and J ends were trimmed by 4 bases and 10 bases, with 16 bases remaining between them. The CDR3 extends over 13 amino acids. The germline gives CDR1 MNHNS, CDR2 SASEGT. CDR3 region: CASSVSRAMGAFF. CDR3 DNA: TGTGCCAGCAGTGTAAGCAGGGCGATGGGAGCTTTCTTT.

This clone was observed once. V is TRBV7-3 and J is TRBJ2-3; TRBD2 might be the D (6 bases). With 5 bases removed from V and 4 bases from J, the gap between germline ends came to 10 bases. Germline V gene data show CDR1 as SGHTA and CDR2 as FQGTGA. The CDR3 totals 13 residues. CDR3 DNA sequence: TGTGCCAGCAGCCCTGGGACTTCAGATACGCAGTATTTT. Its translation is CASSPGTSDTQYF.

J is TRBJ1-5 and V is TRBV2; D unresolved. Germline V gives CDR1 SNHLY, CDR2 FYNNEI. This CDR3 spans 13 amino acids. V dropped 6 bases and J dropped 3 bases, with 9 bases sitting between them. The chain's CDR3 is CASSGGYNQPQHF. For the CDR3, the DNA is TGTGCCAGCAGCGGCGGCTACAATCAGCCCCAGCATTTT.